This T cell receptor (beta chain) was recovered during a study of TIL therapy for anti-PD-1-resistant metastatic lung cancer. Study outcomes and limitations: Compared with baseline intratumoral T cells, expanded TIL cultures were more clonal and less diverse (roughly 6% vs 31%).

Per the germline V gene, CDR1 is SGHAT and CDR2 is FQNNGV. V lost 1 base and J 0 bases, leaving 3 bases between the germline ends. There are 13 residues in the CDR3. As regards this clone: Its antigen remains unknown.

The immunoSEQ assay was v3. The protocol was immunoSEQ multiplex PCR, while the TCRdb copy is restricted to in-frame clones and leaves out a portion. The table records about 100,000 clones, about three fifths of them present only once. Time point of the sample: pre-treatment sample, taken before nivolumab and TIL therapy. The tumor samples were excised metastases, mostly pleural nodules or supraclavicular lymph nodes. The sample here was tumor tissue, taken at baseline. The TCR was taken from a person aged 25 to 79 with non-small cell lung cancer. This rearrangement joins TRBV11-2 to TRBJ1-1; D not certain. This chain's CDR3 is CASSLGLNTEAFF. The CDR3 region has the DNA TGTGCCAGCAGCTTAGGGCTGAACACTGAAGCTTTCTTT.